This passage covers 31 T cell receptor beta chains from one sample sequenced in a study of T-cell reconstitution after alpha-beta-depleted transplantation in children. Library preparation (for TCRbeta) was performed with unique molecular identifiers. TCRdb passed the PCR reads through MiXCR, listing each CDR3 protein once. The repertoire holds around 680,000 distinct CDR3 sequences, with around 17% as singletons. The specimen was PBMCs from the stem cell graft donor, collected from the stem cell graft. The receptors originated from a human donor who donated a stem cell graft to a child with acute myeloid leukemia.

This clonotype was picked up many times. The V call is TRBV6-6, the J call TRBJ2-5; a weak D match, TRBD1 (6 bases). CDR1 is MNHNY, CDR2 SVGAGI, per germline (reference sequence). CDR3 length equals 13 residues. Trimming took 6 bases from V and 5 from J, leaving 13 bases between them. The CDR3 sequence is CASSSRGVETQYF. CDR3 coding DNA: TGTGCCAGCAGCTCCAGGGGTGTCGAGACCCAGTACTTC.

This clonotype was seen more than once but under ten times. This chain connects TRBV30 to TRBJ1-2, with a possible D match to TRBD1 (5 bases). CDR3 length: 13 residues. From germline, CDR1 is GTSNPN and CDR2 SVGIG (reference sequence). V lost 3 bases, J lost 6 bases, and 14 bases lay in between. CDR3 nucleotides: TGTGCCTGGAGGGACTCGACAGCCGATGGCTACACCTTC. Amino acid sequence: CAWRDSTADGYTF. Using reference TRBV30 and TRBJ1-2 for the parts outside the CDR3, the full variable domain is SQTIHQWPATLVQPVGSPLSLECTVEGTSNPNLYWYRQAAGRGLQLLFYSVGIGQISSEVPQNLSASRPQDRQFILSSKKLLLSDSGFYLCAWRDSTADGYTFGSGTRLTVV.

The V gene is TRBV10-2, the J gene TRBJ2-1, with no clear D. This CDR3 region has 11 residues. The V end was cut by 1 base, the J end by 8 bases, with 3 bases between. The germline CDR1 and CDR2 sequences are WSHSY and SAAADI. The CDR3 region is CASSELDEQFF. CDR3 nucleotides: TGCGCCAGCAGTGAGTTGGATGAGCAGTTCTTC.

This clonotype was picked up many times. This chain uses TRBV9 with TRBJ2-1; 9 nucleotides match TRBD1. The CDR3 runs 14 residues. Losses at the gene ends were 4 bases for V and 8 bases for J; bases not matched to a gene: 7. From germline, CDR1 is SGDLS and CDR2 YYNGEE. The CDR3 DNA reads as TGTGCCAGCAGCCCCGGGGGACAGGGCCATGAGCAGTTCTTC. Translation gives CASSPGGQGHEQFF. The full variable domain, rest sourced from reference TRBV9 and TRBJ2-1, is DSGVTQTPKHLITATGQRVTLRCSPRSGDLSVYWYQQSLDQGLQFLIQYYNGEERAKGNILERFSAQQFPDLHSELNLSSLELGDSALYFCASSPGGQGHEQFFGPGTRLTVL.

This clonotype was picked up many times. This chain uses TRBV27 with TRBJ1-1, with D maybe TRBD1 (5 bases). Germline V gene data show CDR1 as MNHEY and CDR2 as SMNVEV (reference sequence). This CDR3 is built from 15 residues. The V gene lost 5 bases and the J gene lost 6 bases, with 19 bases spanning the gap. The CDR3 nucleotides read TGTGCCAGCAGTGCGGGGACTTCACTAAGGGCTGAAGCTTTCTTT. Its protein product is CASSAGTSLRAEAFF.

At least ten counts were recorded for this clonotype. The chain combines TRBV6-5 with TRBJ1-5; TRBD1 matches 8 bases. The CDR3 runs 16 residues. Germline V gives CDR1 MNHEY, CDR2 SVGAGI. With V trimmed by 7 bases and J by 0 bases, 8 bases remained unmatched. The CDR3 loop reads CASTLTGDHSNQPQHF. DNA of the CDR3: TGTGCCAGCACCTTGACAGGGGACCATAGCAATCAGCCCCAGCATTTT.

This clonotype was seen many times. The J gene is TRBJ2-7, the V gene TRBV12-3 or TRBV12-4, with D perhaps TRBD1 (7 bases). This CDR3 contains 17 residues. V was shortened by 6 bases and J by 4 bases, with 25 bases between the two germline ends. In DNA form, the CDR3 reads TGTGCCAGCAGCCCCGACCCAGGGGGGACCACCGAATACGAGCAGTACTTC. Translated, it gives CASSPDPGGTTEYEQYF.

V and J are TRBV7-2 and TRBJ1-2, with unresolved D. Germline loops: CDR1 SGHTA, CDR2 FQGNSA. The CDR3 extends over 15 amino acids. Trimming stripped 1 base from V and 4 bases from J, with 13 bases between. The DNA for the CDR3 is TGTGCCAGCAGCTTAGGGCAGTTACCTACCTATGGCTACACCTTC. The encoded protein is CASSLGQLPTYGYTF.

The table lists this clonotype with a few counts. The V call is TRBV10-3, the J call TRBJ2-5; D call uncertain. Deletions cut 2 bases from V and 1 base from J, with 17 bases between. This CDR3 comprises 17 residues. Germline V lookup: CDR1 ENHRY, CDR2 SYGVKD. The CDR3 spells CAISEPRKGRVQETQYF. CDR3 DNA: TGTGCCATCAGTGAGCCGCGAAAAGGGCGAGTCCAAGAGACCCAGTACTTC.

This chain connects TRBV11-2 to TRBJ2-2; 7 bases agree with TRBD1. Germline lookup yields CDR1 SGHAT and CDR2 FQNNGV. Trimming took 1 base from V and 0 from J; bases not matched to a gene: 8. This CDR3 comprises 18 residues. In DNA, the CDR3 is TGTGCCAGCAGCTTAGTCGGCTCCGGGACAGCGAACACCGGGGAGCTGTTTTTT. Amino acid sequence: CASSLVGSGTANTGELFF.

This clonotype was found a few times. The V gene is TRBV24-1, the J gene TRBJ2-5; D might be TRBD1 (6 bases). CDR1 KGHDR and CDR2 SFDVKD come from the germline V gene. The length of the CDR3 is 12 residues. The V end was cut by 7 bases, the J end by 6 bases, with 11 bases between. The chain's CDR3 is CATRQGMKTQYF. CDR3 coding DNA: TGTGCCACCAGACAGGGTATGAAGACCCAGTACTTC.

This clonotype was seen many times. The chain joins TRBV10-3 to TRBJ2-1; D gene unclear. Looked up from germline, CDR1 is ENHRY and CDR2 is SYGVKD. V was clipped by 0 bases and J by 2 bases, with 5 bases between them. The CDR3 contains 14 residues. CDR3 loop: CAISESSTYNEQFF. The CDR3 nucleotides read TGTGCCATCAGTGAGTCCAGTACCTACAATGAGCAGTTCTTC.

This clonotype was seen at least ten times. The rearrangement joins TRBV12-3 or TRBV12-4 to TRBJ2-1; 13 bases are a match to TRBD2. The CDR3 spans 15 residues. Unmatched junction bases numbered 9, after V lost 6 bases and J lost 10 bases. DNA for the CDR3: TGTGCCAGCAGCCGAACTAGCGGGGGGGCTGGCGAGCAGTTCTTC. As protein: CASSRTSGGAGEQFF.

This clonotype has only one observation. One end of the junction is discordant with germline, which a read error may explain. The chain uses TRBV7-7 and TRBJ2-6, with 7 bases matching TRBD2. The CDR3 has 19 residues. Germline lookup yields CDR1 SSHAT and CDR2 FNYEAQ (reference sequence). CDR3 nucleotide sequence: TGTGCCTGCAGCTTCCCAGGGAGGGGTGGGAATTCTGGGGCCAACGTCCTGACTTTC. This translates into CACSFPGRGGNSGANVLTF.

This chain links TRBV14 with TRBJ2-7; 7 bases match TRBD1. The junction had 5 bases not matched to a gene; V was cut back by 3 bases and J by 9 bases. Per germline, CDR1 SGHDN and CDR2 FVKESK. The CDR3 spans 12 residues. The chain's CDR3 is CASSHDRVRQYF. CDR3 DNA: TGTGCCAGCAGCCACGACAGGGTACGGCAGTACTTC.

This clonotype has a count of ten or more. V and J are TRBV6-5 and TRBJ2-1; 8 nucleotides match TRBD1. Germline trimming cut 7 bases from V and 4 bases from J; bases unmatched to any gene: 9. The CDR3 is made up of 15 amino acids. Germline assignment: CDR1 MNHEY and CDR2 SVGAGI. The CDR3 is CASTYGTGGYNEQFF. CDR3 DNA sequence: TGTGCCAGCACCTATGGGACAGGAGGGTACAATGAGCAGTTCTTC.

This clonotype appeared a few times. This rearrangement joins TRBV10-3 to TRBJ1-1; D uncertain. Trimming removed 0 bases at V and 1 base at J, with 9 bases between. This CDR3 spans 15 amino acids. Per germline, CDR1 ENHRY and CDR2 SYGVKD. CDR3 in amino acids: CAISESRAANTEAFF. CDR3 in DNA: TGTGCCATCAGTGAGTCGAGAGCTGCGAACACTGAAGCTTTCTTT.

In this sample, this clonotype turned up many times. The chain combines TRBV20-1 with TRBJ2-1; the match to TRBD2 covers 11 bases. Germline CDR1 reads DFQATT; CDR2 reads SNEGSKA (reference sequence). Germline trimming cut 2 bases from V and 9 bases from J; bases unmatched to any gene: 9. The CDR3 extends over 15 amino acids. Here the CDR3 reads CSARNSGGAQGEQFF. In DNA form, the CDR3 reads TGCAGTGCTAGAAATAGCGGGGGGGCTCAGGGTGAGCAGTTCTTC.

V gene TRBV5-1 combines with J gene TRBJ1-1; D remains ambiguous. The V and J ends lost 3 bases and 2 bases respectively, with 11 bases between them. In germline, CDR1 is SGHRS, CDR2 YFSETQ. The CDR3 totals 14 residues. The CDR3 spells CASSWDGPNTEAFF. CDR3 in DNA: TGCGCCAGCAGCTGGGATGGTCCAAACACTGAAGCTTTCTTT.

The table lists this clonotype with many counts. The chain joins TRBV20-1 to TRBJ1-4; D remains unclear. Germline values: CDR1 DFQATT, CDR2 SNEGSKA (reference sequence). Trimming pared 7 bases from V and 6 bases from J, leaving 12 bases between. The CDR3 sequence is 12 residues long. The CDR3 DNA sequence: TGCAGTGTTAACCTTCTCGATGAAAAACTGTTTTTT. Translating it yields CSVNLLDEKLFF.

This clonotype was picked up many times. The chain links TRBV29-1 to TRBJ1-4; no clear D gene. CDR1 SQVTM and CDR2 ANQGSEA come from the germline V gene. Trimming stripped 0 bases from V and 8 bases from J, with 4 bases between. The CDR3 is made up of 11 amino acids. In DNA form, the CDR3 reads TGCAGCGTTGAAGACCGAGAAAAACTGTTTTTT. This sequence encodes CSVEDREKLFF.

This clonotype was counted ten times or more. The chain joins TRBV24-1 to TRBJ2-2, with 7 positions matching TRBD1. V shed 2 bases and J 8 bases; nucleotides not matched to a gene: 10. Per the germline V gene, CDR1 is KGHDR and CDR2 is SFDVKD. CDR3 size: 16 residues. For the CDR3, the DNA is TGTGCCACCAGTGATTCGAAAGAGACAGGGACAGGGGAGCTGTTTTTT. Translating gives CATSDSKETGTGELFF.

This clonotype turned up a few times. The gene calls are TRBV7-9 and TRBJ1-4; D is undetermined. The CDR3 consists of 13 residues. Germline loops: CDR1 SEHNR, CDR2 FQNEAQ (reference sequence). V was shortened by 5 bases and J by 4 bases, with 8 bases between the two germline ends. The CDR3 DNA reads as TGTGCCAGCAGCCCCCCCCTTAATGAAAAACTGTTTTTT. Its protein is CASSPPLNEKLFF. Full variable domain (outside the CDR3, taken from reference TRBV7-9 and TRBJ1-4): DTGVSQNPRHKITKRGQNVTFRCDPISEHNRLYWYRQTLGQGPEFLTYFQNEAQLEKSRLLSDRFSAERPKGSFSTLEIQRTEQGDSAMYLCASSPPLNEKLFFGSGTQLSVL.

Many counts were recorded for this clonotype. This chain joins TRBV20-1 and TRBJ1-1; D gene uncertain. Germline V CDR1 and CDR2: DFQATT, SNEGSKA (reference sequence). The V and J ends lost 3 bases and 6 bases respectively, with 17 bases between them. The CDR3 length is 14 residues. The CDR3 protein is CSASEPSKVSEAFF. CDR3 DNA sequence: TGCAGTGCTAGTGAACCCTCCAAGGTGTCTGAAGCTTTCTTT.

This clonotype was observed at least ten times. The rearrangement joins TRBV5-1 to TRBJ1-1; D unclear. Trimming shortened V by 3 bases and J by 1 base, and 10 bases separated the two germline ends. This CDR3 is 14 amino acids long. CDR1 and CDR2 from the germline V gene are SGHRS and YFSETQ. CDR3 coding DNA: TGCGCCAGCAGCTCTGTCCCGGGGAACACTGAAGCTTTCTTT. Encoded protein: CASSSVPGNTEAFF.

This clonotype has more than one count but fewer than ten. In DNA form, the CDR3 reads TGCAGTGCTAGTAGGGGGTTCGGGGGGGAACAAGAGACCCAGTACTTC. Translated: CSASRGFGGEQETQYF. V is TRBV20-1 and J is TRBJ2-5, with TRBD2 matching over 8 bases. CDR1 and CDR2 (germline): DFQATT, SNEGSKA (reference sequence). With 3 bases clipped from V and 2 bases from J, the junction kept 11 bases outside the gene matches. The CDR3 runs 16 residues.

This chain joins TRBV7-2 and TRBJ2-3; 12 bases agree with TRBD2. The V and J ends lost 1 base and 5 bases, in that order; junction bases with no gene match: 7. This CDR3 contains 17 residues. CDR1 SGHTA and CDR2 FQGNSA come from the germline V gene. CDR3 nucleotide sequence: TGTGCCAGCAGCTTAGGGATACTAGCGGGGGGCATAGATACGCAGTATTTT. It translates to CASSLGILAGGIDTQYF.

The V gene is TRBV28, the J gene TRBJ2-7; unclear D gene. CDR1 is MDHEN, CDR2 SYDVKM, per germline. Trimming stripped 4 bases from V and 5 bases from J, with 12 bases between. The CDR3 runs 13 residues. The CDR3 region is CASSSTLPNEQYV. As DNA, the CDR3 is TGTGCCAGCAGTTCTACCCTTCCTAACGAGCAGTACGTC.

This clonotype has ten or more counts. The chain employs TRBV5-1 and TRBJ2-1, with no clear D. The CDR3 has 14 residues. V gave up 0 bases and J gave up 6 bases, with 10 bases separating them. Looked up from germline, CDR1 is SGHRS and CDR2 is YFSETQ. The CDR3 here is CASSLGVGINEQFF. For the CDR3, the DNA is TGCGCCAGCAGCTTGGGTGTAGGGATCAATGAGCAGTTCTTC.

This sequence joins TRBV5-1 and TRBJ2-1, with 9 positions matching TRBD2. The CDR3 covers 18 residues. Germline trimming cut 5 bases from V and 5 bases from J; bases unmatched to any gene: 17. Germline CDR1 and CDR2: SGHRS and YFSETQ. The CDR3 here is CASRPIFGSGGVNNEQFF. The DNA of the CDR3 is TGCGCCAGCAGACCCATTTTCGGTAGCGGGGGAGTTAACAATGAGCAGTTCTTC.

This clonotype was counted ten times or more. The rearrangement uses TRBV29-1 and TRBJ1-2; no definite D call. Trimming removed 6 bases at V and 4 bases at J, with 12 bases between. The germline V gene has CDR1 SQVTM and CDR2 ANQGSEA. The CDR3 has 12 residues. CDR3: CSVTEGPYGYTF. The CDR3 bases are TGCAGCGTGACCGAAGGTCCCTATGGCTACACCTTC.